These T cell receptor beta chains were read from a single sample in a study of shared clonotypes between healthy human individuals. Using immunoSEQ multiplex PCR, the repertoire was profiled, and TCRdb retains in-frame clones only, with some absent. The sample lists roughly 1.5 million clones, approximately 98% occurring once. Sequenced input: naive CD4+ T cells sorted from blood. Every receptor here comes from a man in his thirties or forties in good health. The CDR3 runs from the conserved cysteine through the conserved F or W. The D gene is left open where the match is weak. Clone size is shown for a subset of rows, as once, few, many or a class of expanded clone.

d_gene	abundance	v_gene	j_gene	CDR3aa	CDR3nt
.	.	TRBV5-8	TRBJ1-2	CASRHQQGGYGYTF	TGTGCCAGCAGGCATCAACAGGGAGGTTATGGCTACACCTTC
.	.	TRBV12-5	TRBJ1-1	CASGLARDGTEAFF	TGTGCTAGTGGTTTGGCCCGGGATGGCACTGAAGCTTTCTTT
.	.	TRBV19	TRBJ1-5	CASSIEQFLRPQHF	TGTGCCAGTAGTATCGAACAGTTTCTTCGGCCCCAGCATTTT
TRBD1	.	TRBV29-1	TRBJ2-1	CSVEVSDRVYNEQFF	TGCAGCGTGGAGGTTAGCGACAGGGTATACAATGAGCAGTTCTTC
TRBD1	once	TRBV19	TRBJ1-2	CASSAWTGGIDYGYTF	TGTGCCAGTAGTGCTTGGACAGGGGGCATTGACTATGGCTACACCTTC
.	.	TRBV6-6	TRBJ2-7	CASSFGRSYEQYF	TGTGCCAGCAGTTTCGGTCGCTCCTACGAGCAGTACTTC
.	.	TRBV2	TRBJ1-3	CASSGGGGVLLGTIYF	TGTGCCAGCAGTGGGGGGGGAGGCGTCCTTTTAGGCACCATATATTTT
.	.	TRBV10-1	TRBJ2-3	CASSDPFGVSSDTQYF	TGCGCCAGCAGTGACCCCTTCGGGGTGTCCTCAGATACGCAGTATTTT
TRBD1	.	TRBV30	TRBJ1-3	CAWADRGPSGNTIYF	TGTGCCTGGGCCGACAGGGGTCCGTCTGGAAACACCATATATTTT
.	.	TRBV9	TRBJ2-1	CASSDFNEQFF	TGTGCCAGCAGCGACTTTAATGAGCAGTTCTTC
.	.	TRBV6-5	TRBJ2-7	CASRKTASYEQYF	TGTGCCAGCAGAAAGACGGCCTCCTACGAGCAGTACTTC
.	.	TRBV2	TRBJ2-1	CASSEMRLPMDEQFF	TGTGCCAGCAGTGAAATGAGACTACCAATGGATGAGCAGTTCTTC
TRBD2	.	TRBV5-1	TRBJ2-1	CASTTRGGRYNEQFF	TGCGCCAGCACCACCCGGGGAGGGCGCTACAATGAGCAGTTCTTC
.	.	TRBV19	TRBJ1-1	CASSLTRGTEAFF	TGTGCCAGTAGCCTGACTAGGGGGACTGAAGCTTTCTTT
.	.	TRBV28	TRBJ2-7	CASSPAGIGPYEQYF	TGTGCCAGCAGTCCAGCGGGTATAGGGCCCTACGAGCAGTACTTC
TRBD2	.	TRBV5-6	TRBJ2-1	CASGLAGLANEQFF	TGTGCCTCCGGACTAGCGGGACTGGCCAATGAGCAGTTCTTC
TRBD2	.	TRBV27	TRBJ2-7	CASSPLAGAQSLLYEQYF	TGTGCCAGCAGTCCCCTAGCGGGTGCCCAGTCCCTCTTATACGAGCAGTACTTC
.	.	TRBV2	TRBJ1-4	CASSELGWATNEKLFF	TGTGCCAGCAGTGAACTAGGATGGGCAACTAATGAAAAACTGTTTTTT
TRBD1	.	TRBV6-1	TRBJ1-6	CASSSGTGVSPLHF	TGTGCCAGCAGTTCGGGGACAGGGGTGTCACCCCTCCACTTT
TRBD2	.	TRBV6-6	TRBJ2-7	CASRPSGSSYEQYF	TGTGCCAGCAGACCTAGCGGAAGCTCCTACGAGCAGTACTTC
TRBD1	.	TRBV19	TRBJ1-4	CASSVQGARSEKLFF	TGTGCCAGTAGTGTCCAGGGGGCGCGATCTGAAAAACTGTTTTTT
.	.	TRBV18	TRBJ1-2	CASSPPVTVYGYTF	TGTGCCAGCTCACCACCGGTCACGGTCTATGGCTACACCTTC
.	.	TRBV19	TRBJ2-3	CASSRTGSTDTQYF	TGTGCCAGTAGCAGAACAGGGAGCACAGATACGCAGTATTTT
.	.	TRBV6-5	TRBJ2-7	CASSSGTLIYEQYF	TGTGCCAGCAGTTCCGGGACACTGATCTACGAGCAGTACTTC
.	once	TRBV20-1	TRBJ1-4	CSASSNEKLFF	TGCAGTGCTAGCAGTAATGAAAAACTGTTTTTT
.	once	TRBV9	TRBJ2-3	CASSVSNTDTQYF	TGTGCCAGCAGCGTATCGAATACAGATACGCAGTATTTT
.	.	TRBV29-1	TRBJ1-1	CSVQPGLRVGMATEAFF	TGCAGCGTCCAACCGGGACTCCGGGTGGGTATGGCCACTGAAGCTTTCTTT
.	.	TRBV9	TRBJ2-1	CASSFRDNYNEQFF	TGTGCCAGCAGCTTCCGGGACAACTACAATGAGCAGTTCTTC
.	.	TRBV7-3	TRBJ2-1	CASSLLPLGGGYNEQFF	TGTGCCAGCAGCTTACTCCCGCTAGGGGGGGGATACAATGAGCAGTTCTTC
.	.	TRBV2	TRBJ2-7	CASRGKGQYF	TGTGCCAGCAGGGGGAAGGGGCAGTACTTC
.	.	TRBV30	TRBJ1-2	CAWSVQSQGGYTF	TGTGCCTGGAGTGTACAGAGCCAGGGAGGCTACACCTTC
TRBD1	.	TRBV6-1	TRBJ1-1	CASIRDRAPTEAFF	TGTGCCAGCATCCGGGACAGGGCACCCACTGAAGCTTTCTTT
.	.	TRBV6-1	TRBJ1-4	CASSALTGIGEKLFF	TGTGCCAGCAGTGCCCTTACAGGAATAGGCGAAAAACTGTTTTTT
TRBD1	.	TRBV9	TRBJ1-4	CASSVSGQVGEKLFF	TGTGCCAGCAGCGTCTCAGGACAGGTTGGTGAAAAACTGTTTTTT
.	.	TRBV5-1	TRBJ2-2	CASSLDTPGELFF	TGCGCCAGCAGCTTGGACACCCCCGGGGAGCTGTTTTTT
TRBD2	.	TRBV4-1	TRBJ2-1	CASSQDRRGKYNEQFF	TGCGCCAGCAGCCAAGACCGGCGGGGGAAGTACAATGAGCAGTTCTTC
.	.	TRBV29-1	TRBJ2-3	CSVERGLTDTQYF	TGCAGCGTTGAACGGGGTCTTACAGATACGCAGTATTTT
TRBD2	.	TRBV15	TRBJ2-1	CATSSPVAGESREDEQFF	TGTGCCACCAGCAGCCCCGTAGCGGGAGAGTCCCGCGAGGATGAGCAGTTCTTC
.	.	TRBV5-1	TRBJ2-7	CASSLEGGEQYF	TGCGCCAGCAGCTTGGAAGGTGGAGAGCAGTACTTC
TRBD1	.	TRBV5-1	TRBJ2-7	CASSQKGDRNYEQYF	TGCGCCAGCAGCCAAAAAGGGGACAGAAACTACGAGCAGTACTTC
TRBD1	.	TRBV5-6	TRBJ2-7	CASTLRQGVSYEQYF	TGTGCCAGCACCCTGAGACAGGGCGTCTCCTACGAGCAGTACTTC
TRBD2	.	TRBV7-3	TRBJ2-7	CASSVPSLAELRSSYEQYF	TGTGCCAGCAGCGTACCGTCACTAGCGGAGCTTAGGAGCTCCTACGAGCAGTACTTC